Reported below is one TCR beta chain. Its antigen is unknown. Within one base of it there is no much larger clone, and no base qualities were kept. The sample belongs to a study of CD8 T cells in Susac syndrome (dated by TCRdb to about 2019). In the study overall: Among the Susac syndrome patients who were sequenced, clinically active disease was present in over 5 and clinical remission was observed in about eight. The study used repertoire sequencing to test whether antigen drove CD8+ T cell activation and differentiation in Susac syndrome. At blood withdrawal, Susac syndrome patients were therapy-naive, treated with corticosteroids (with IVIg additionally given to some), or treated with IVIg alone. CD8+ T cell repertoire clonality was compared between more than ten healthy donors, about 14 Susac syndrome patients and roughly 15 multiple sclerosis patients. Overall study results and their limits: Looking at Susac-specific public clones, the researchers identified approximately 15 in the total CD8+ repertoire and about 5 in the CD8+ TEMRA repertoire. Susac syndrome CD8+ repertoires showed clonal expansion, highest in CD8+ TEMRA cells and greater in clinically active than remitting patients. The TCR sequencing and HLA analysis was acknowledged to have included a relatively small number of individuals.

Relative to germline, V is missing 0 bases and J is missing 4 bases, with 2 bases of the junction outside any gene match. Per the germline V gene, SGDLS is the CDR1 and YYNGEE is the CDR2. CDR3 length: 15 amino acids, cysteine to phenylalanine. Just the 45-base CDR3 DNA is kept, in frame starting at base 1. Peripheral blood CD8+ and CD4+ T cells from healthy donors, Susac syndrome patients and multiple sclerosis patients were profiled by high-throughput TCR beta sequencing. The Susac syndrome patients fulfilled recently defined diagnostic criteria for either definite or probable disease. CD8+ TEMRA cells were enriched by FACS, while bulk CD8+ and CD4+ T cells were purified by magnetic negative isolation. Blood was collected in EDTA tubes and processed within 24 hours, with PBMCs isolated through density gradient centrifugation. PBMCs destined for TCR sequencing were cryopreserved in liquid nitrogen and later thawed in a 37 °C water bath. Purity of sorted or isolated CD4+, CD8+ and CD8+ TEMRA cells was at least 90%.

RNA was extracted using the RNeasy kit, and roughly 0.45 to 1 microgram was reverse transcribed with random hexamers. The immunoSEQ multiplex PCR assay, covering 54 Vbeta and 13 Jbeta segments, was used to amplify TCR beta CDR3 regions. PCR amplification bias was corrected using a synthetic template baseline for primer optimization and computational correction. From the authors' description of their analysis: Only productive sequences were kept, with reads annotated to V, D and J genes according to IMGT and analyzed in immunoSEQ Analyzer. To calculate clonality, Shannon entropy was normalized by log2 of the number of productive unique sequences and then subtracted from one. For each patient and control, public and private clones were evaluated among the 100 most prevalent clones. Clones were defined as Susac-specific when absent from the healthy and MS cohorts, from approximately 970 published viral clones and from other ImmuneACCESS disease sequences. The raw public reads went through TCRdb reprocessing: fastp at Q25, MiXCR clone calling, in-frame beta chains kept. Entries are consolidated by CDR3 protein sequence, retaining the most common genes and DNA. The V and J calls and clone size come from TCRdb's table, not from the authors' own analysis. This sample holds 95,000 to 150,000 distinct CDR3 sequences; 85% to 95% were observed only once. Together, the top ten hold less than 0.3% of the sample.

Specimen: CD8+ T cells from PBMCs. Recombination joined TRBV9 with TRBJ2-2; TRBD1 lines up with 8 middle nucleotides. This receptor was identified in a human donor with Susac syndrome. The CDR3 here reads CASSVVTGGTGELFF. DNA sequence: TGTGCCAGCAGCGTAGTTACAGGGGGCACCGGGGAGCTGTTTTTT. Full variable domain (CDR3 extended with the reference TRBV9 and TRBJ2-2 proteins): DSGVTQTPKHLITATGQRVTLRCSPRSGDLSVYWYQQSLDQGLQFLIQYYNGEERAKGNILERFSAQQFPDLHSELNLSSLELGDSALYFCASSVVTGGTGELFFGEGSRLTVL.